Each of the 26 T cell receptor beta chains below was sequenced from the same sample in a study of blood T cells in healthy people across ages. Through a sample-barcoded 5' primer and a J-beta primer mix, a second PCR was run for 7 to 11 cycles. In TCRdb, the 5' RACE reads were re-called with MiXCR into one record per CDR3 protein. Among over a million distinct CDR3 sequences, 45% to 70% were seen once, and the ten largest hold about 6.3%. Specimen: blood. These receptors all come from a man aged 18 to 29 in good health.

The genes are TRBV5-1 and TRBJ2-7; no clear D. With 4 bases removed from V and 0 bases from J, the gap between germline ends came to 11 bases. Germline V lookup: CDR1 SGHRS, CDR2 YFSETQ. This CDR3 is 14 amino acids long. Written as DNA, the CDR3 is TGCGCCAGCAGCATGCAGCCCCGCTCCTACGAGCAGTACTTC. Protein product: CASSMQPRSYEQYF.

This clonotype showed up just a few times. The chain employs TRBV4-3 and TRBJ2-7, with D possibly being TRBD2 (6 bases). Trimming took off 1 base at V and 7 bases at J, with 17 bases between the two ends. Germline values: CDR1 LGHNA, CDR2 YSLEER. The CDR3 contains 15 residues. The chain's CDR3 is CASSQGLGASIEQYF. Here the CDR3 DNA reads TGCGCCAGCAGCCAAGGACTAGGGGCGTCAATAGAGCAGTACTTC.

The rearrangement joins TRBV5-1 to TRBJ2-5; D assignment may be TRBD1 or TRBD2 (5 bases each). This CDR3 region has 16 residues. Deletions cut 4 bases from V and 11 bases from J, with 27 bases between. CDR1 is SGHRS, CDR2 YFSETQ, per germline. The CDR3, as DNA: TGCGCCAGCAGCCCGAGACATTCTGGGGGAAGAGAAAAACAGTACTTC. Translation gives CASSPRHSGGREKQYF.

This clonotype was observed a few times. The genes are TRBV6-5 and TRBJ2-5; D gene uncertain. V lost 5 bases to trimming and J lost 0 bases, with 10 bases between them. The CDR3 is 14 amino acids. Germline V gene sequence: CDR1 MNHEY, CDR2 SVGAGI. The CDR3 coding sequence is TGTGCCAGCAGTCCTCCTAAGTACCAAGAGACCCAGTACTTC. It yields the protein CASSPPKYQETQYF.

The rearrangement joins TRBV14 to TRBJ2-3, with 8 bases aligning to TRBD2. With V trimmed by 4 bases and J by 8 bases, 14 bases remained unmatched. The CDR3 length is 16 residues. CDR1 is SGHDN, CDR2 FVKESK, per germline. The CDR3 sequence: CASSPRTSLPLGTQYF. The CDR3, as DNA: TGTGCCAGCAGCCCCCGGACTAGCCTTCCTTTGGGTACGCAGTATTTT.

This clonotype is a singleton in its sample. V is TRBV7-2 and J is TRBJ1-1, with D possibly TRBD1 on 5 matching bases. Per germline, CDR1 SGHTA and CDR2 FQGNSA. The CDR3 contains 13 residues. V shed 5 bases and J shed 11 bases, with 18 bases lying between them. In nucleotides, the CDR3 is TGTGCCAGCAGCCCCGGGACTCTCCTTGGGGCTTTCTTT. Its translation is CASSPGTLLGAFF.

The chain is built from TRBV27 and TRBJ2-1, with 7 nucleotides matching TRBD2. There are 14 residues in the CDR3. CDR1 and CDR2 from the germline V gene are MNHEY and SMNVEV (reference sequence). V shed 5 bases, J shed 5 bases, and the junction held 6 bases outside the gene matches. CDR3 coding DNA: TGTGCCAGCAGTGTGCTAGCGGCCGACAATGAGCAGTTCTTC. It specifies CASSVLAADNEQFF.

The CDR3 sequence is CASILVLNHYGYTF. CDR3 nucleotides: TGTGCCAGCATCCTGGTCCTAAACCACTATGGCTACACCTTC. The J gene is TRBJ1-2, the V gene TRBV6-1; D gene unclear. Trimming pared 7 bases from V and 3 bases from J, leaving 15 bases between. Germline CDR1 is MNHNS and CDR2 is SASEGT. CDR3 length: 14 amino acids.

The gene calls are TRBV4-1 and TRBJ1-5; D not certain. CDR1 MGHRA and CDR2 YSYEKL come from the germline V gene. V was pared by 4 bases and J by 5 bases, with 12 bases between. The CDR3 consists of 14 residues. The CDR3 region has the DNA TGCGCCAGCAGCCGTCACATCTCTGATCAGCCCCAGCATTTT. It is translated as CASSRHISDQPQHF.

This clonotype came up once. The rearrangement uses TRBV5-1 and TRBJ2-3; tentatively, D is TRBD2 (5 bases). Germline lookup yields CDR1 SGHRS and CDR2 YFSETQ. The V end lost 2 bases, the J end lost 6 bases, and 10 bases lay between the germline ends. The CDR3 consists of 13 residues. The CDR3 DNA reads as TGCGCCAGCAGCTTCCGGACTCGGGATACGCAGTATTTT. This gives the protein CASSFRTRDTQYF.

This chain connects TRBV7-2 to TRBJ2-1; the match to TRBD2 covers 7 bases. V trimming: 1 base; J trimming: 7 bases; junction bases outside the gene matches: 7. The germline CDR1 and CDR2 sequences are SGHTA and FQGNSA. This CDR3 has 15 residues. In DNA form, the CDR3 reads TGTGCCAGCAGCTTAGTGGCGGGAGCCATAAATGAGCAGTTCTTC. Its translation is CASSLVAGAINEQFF.

This clonotype was observed a few times. The chain combines TRBV20-1 with TRBJ2-7, with 8 nucleotides matching TRBD2. This CDR3 comprises 13 residues. V lost 5 bases, J lost 1 base, and 4 bases stayed unmatched. Germline V lookup: CDR1 DFQATT, CDR2 SNEGSKA (reference sequence). In nucleotides, the CDR3 is TGCAGTGCTCGCATAGCGGGATCCTACGAGCAGTACTTC. This translates into CSARIAGSYEQYF.

This clonotype was observed a handful of times. This chain links TRBV4-1 with TRBJ1-5; D possibly corresponds to TRBD1 (5 bases). Germline CDR1 reads MGHRA; CDR2 reads YSYEKL. V lost 0 bases and J lost 2, with 8 bases in between. This CDR3 spans 15 amino acids. The CDR3 here is CASSQEGEGNQPQHF. CDR3 coding DNA: TGCGCCAGCAGCCAAGAGGGGGAGGGCAATCAGCCCCAGCATTTT.

This chain connects TRBV14 to TRBJ2-4; D may be TRBD2 (6 bases). The germline V gene has CDR1 SGHDN and CDR2 FVKESK. The CDR3 totals 16 residues. Trimming cost V 0 bases and J 6 bases, with 15 bases left between them. Written as DNA, the CDR3 is TGTGCCAGCAGCCAAGAGCGGAGGGATGGGAGAAACATTCAGTACTTC. Amino acid sequence: CASSQERRDGRNIQYF.

This chain uses TRBV6-5 with TRBJ2-2; D is possibly TRBD2 (6 bases). This CDR3 region has 15 residues. The germline CDR1 and CDR2 sequences are MNHEY and SVGAGI. With 9 bases removed from V and 2 bases from J, the gap between germline ends came to 16 bases. As DNA, the CDR3 is TGTGCCAGTGTTAGCGGTAACCATAACACCGGGGAGCTGTTTTTT. Its protein product is CASVSGNHNTGELFF.

This clonotype was counted a few times. The V and J genes are TRBV14 and TRBJ2-5; 9 bases are a match to TRBD2. Trimming at V came to 0 bases and at J to 5 bases, leaving 4 bases not matched to a gene. The CDR3 spans 15 residues. Germline CDR1 reads SGHDN; CDR2 reads FVKESK. CDR3 coding DNA: TGTGCCAGCAGCCAAGACAGAACTAGCGGGGAGACCCAGTACTTC. It specifies CASSQDRTSGETQYF.

The V and J genes are TRBV4-3 and TRBJ2-6; D gene ambiguous. The CDR3 extends over 16 amino acids. V dropped 0 bases and J dropped 3 bases, with 9 bases sitting between them. Germline CDR1 is LGHNA and CDR2 is YSLEER. For the CDR3, the DNA is TGCGCCAGCAGCCAAGATTGGGCAGGTGGGGCCAACGTCCTGACTTTC. Its protein is CASSQDWAGGANVLTF.

This clonotype was detected a few times. J is TRBJ1-2 and V is TRBV10-3; no definite D call. In germline, CDR1 is ENHRY, CDR2 SYGVKD. V lost 4 bases and J lost 6, with 12 bases in between. CDR3 length: 13 amino acids. In DNA form, the CDR3 reads TGTGCCATCAGTGGGAAGGAATTGGATGGCTACACCTTC. It encodes CAISGKELDGYTF.

The chain carries TRBV20-1 and TRBJ1-6, with D uncertain. The CDR3 is 13 amino acids. V lost 3 bases and J lost 8, with 11 bases in between. CDR1 is DFQATT, CDR2 SNEGSKA, per germline (reference sequence). Here the CDR3 reads CSARNWADSPLHF. DNA for the CDR3: TGCAGTGCTAGGAACTGGGCAGATTCACCCCTCCACTTT.

DNA for the CDR3: TGTGCCAGCAGCTCCTACCCCCGAGGGACCCAGTACTTC. It translates to CASSSYPRGTQYF. This chain connects TRBV27 to TRBJ2-5; D is undetermined. V lost 6 bases and J lost 7, with 15 bases in between. This CDR3 spans 13 amino acids. Germline CDR1 is MNHEY and CDR2 is SMNVEV (reference sequence).

V usage is TRBV29-1 and J usage is TRBJ2-5, with TRBD1 as a possible D gene (6 bases). In germline, CDR1 is SQVTM, CDR2 ANQGSEA. The CDR3 is 13 amino acids. V was pared by 3 bases and J by 2 bases, with 10 bases between. This CDR3 is CSVEGATQETQYF. In DNA form, the CDR3 reads TGCAGCGTTGAGGGGGCCACACAAGAGACCCAGTACTTC. Based on the CDR3 plus reference TRBV29-1 and TRBJ2-5, the full variable domain is SAVISQKPSRDICQRGTSLTIQCQVDSQVTMMFWYRQQPGQSLTLIATANQGSEATYESGFVIDKFPISRPNLTFSTLTVSNMSPEDSSIYLCSVEGATQETQYFGPGTRLLVL.

This clonotype showed up just once. The chain recombines TRBV20-1 with TRBJ2-4; no clear D gene. The last part of the DNA fits TRBJ2-7 better; the J call may be wrong. The CDR3 is 13 amino acids. The germline V gene has CDR1 DFQATT and CDR2 SNEGSKA (reference sequence). DNA of the CDR3: TGCAGTGCTAGACCCGGGTCTAACTACGAGCAGTACTTC. Translating it yields CSARPGSNYEQYF.

The chain couples TRBV6-6 to TRBJ2-4; 10 nucleotides align to TRBD1. The germline gives CDR1 MNHNY, CDR2 SVGAGI (reference sequence). The CDR3 extends over 16 amino acids. V shed 6 bases and J 1 base; nucleotides not matched to a gene: 6. CDR3 protein: CASSHGQGGAKNIQYF. The CDR3 DNA reads TGTGCCAGCAGCCATGGACAGGGGGGGGCCAAAAACATTCAGTACTTC.

This clonotype was counted between two and nine times. The chain joins TRBV29-1 to TRBJ2-1; D is perhaps TRBD1 (6 bases). The CDR3 has 16 residues. V was pared by 0 bases and J by 2 bases, with 14 bases between. The germline V gene encodes CDR1 SQVTM and CDR2 ANQGSEA. DNA of the CDR3: TGCAGCGTTGAAGATCAAGGGACAAGGGCCTACAATGAGCAGTTCTTC. Translating it yields CSVEDQGTRAYNEQFF.

This clonotype was recorded a few times. The DNA for the CDR3 is TGCGCCAGCAGCCCAGAATCAGGGAGAGTCTACGGCGAGCAGTACTTC. The encoded protein is CASSPESGRVYGEQYF. This sequence joins TRBV4-1 and TRBJ2-7; the D call may be TRBD1 or TRBD2 (5 bases each). V dropped 4 bases and J dropped 6 bases, with 22 bases sitting between them. Germline CDR1 MGHRA, CDR2 YSYEKL. The CDR3 spans 16 residues.

In its sample, this clonotype was seen a few times. The chain recombines TRBV7-6 with TRBJ2-7; 9 bases align to TRBD1. The CDR3 is made up of 15 amino acids. Trimming removed 0 bases from V and 5 bases from J; junction bases left unmatched: 5. Germline CDR1 reads SGHVS; CDR2 reads FNYEAQ. The CDR3 sequence is CASSLAYRGPDEQYF. The CDR3 coding sequence is TGTGCCAGCAGCTTAGCGTACAGGGGGCCGGACGAGCAGTACTTC.